Following are 10 T cell receptor beta chains from one sample sequenced in a study of blood T cell repertoires in COVID-19. The table came from immunoSEQ multiplex PCR; TCRdb's copy has only in-frame clones and leaves some out. The table lists 120,000 to 150,000 clones, 85% to 90% of them singletons. The material sequenced was peripheral blood. The receptors were gathered from a man younger than 30 with COVID-19, enrolled during active disease.

The J gene is TRBJ2-5, the V gene TRBV27; no firm D call. V was clipped by 2 bases and J by 9 bases, with 13 bases between them. The V gene's germline CDR1 is MNHEY and CDR2 SMNVEV (reference sequence). The CDR3 spans 13 residues. The CDR3 nucleotides read TGTGCCAGCAGTTTAACCTGGCTCAGTGCCCAGTACTTC. Amino acids: CASSLTWLSAQYF.

V gene TRBV25-1 combines with J gene TRBJ2-7; D unclear. The CDR3 is 12 residues long. The V end lost 5 bases, the J end lost 3 bases, and 8 bases lay between the germline ends. In germline, CDR1 is MGHDK, CDR2 SYGVNS. The CDR3 loop is CASSQTHYEQYF. CDR3 DNA sequence: TGTGCCAGCAGTCAGACACACTACGAGCAGTACTTC.

Comment on this clone: Compared with germline, one end of the junction differs, possibly owing to a read error. The CDR3 nucleotides read TGTGCCAGCAACTTAGAACTTAACAGGAACACTGAAGCTTTCTTT. This sequence encodes CASNLELNRNTEAFF. The J gene is TRBJ1-1, the V gene TRBV7-8; D not certain. Germline CDR1 and CDR2: SGHVS and FQNEAQ. CDR3 length: 15 residues.

The CDR3 coding sequence is TGTGCCAGCAGTTTCTCAGGCAGGGGAAGACAAGAGACCCAGTACTTC. It encodes CASSFSGRGRQETQYF. The J gene is TRBJ2-5, the V gene TRBV27; D is possibly TRBD1 (6 bases). Germline CDR1 is MNHEY and CDR2 is SMNVEV (reference sequence). V was clipped by 3 bases and J by 2 bases, with 16 bases between them. The CDR3 has 16 amino acids.

CDR3 in amino acids: CASSDIANYGYTF. CDR3 nucleotides: TGCGCCAGCAGTGATATAGCTAACTATGGCTACACCTTC. The V call is TRBV10-2, the J call TRBJ1-2; D unresolved. Trimming took off 3 bases at V and 0 bases at J, with 5 bases between the two ends. The CDR3 runs to 13 residues. Germline loops: CDR1 WSHSY, CDR2 SAAADI.

This clone was picked up a small number of times. The chain uses TRBV6-6 and TRBJ2-7, with D tentatively TRBD2 (5 bases). The germline gives CDR1 MNHNY, CDR2 SVGAGI (reference sequence). V gave up 7 bases and J gave up 0 bases, with 19 bases separating them. The CDR3 covers 16 residues. The CDR3 DNA follows: TGTGCCAGCACTCATACGGGGTTCCAGAGCTCCTACGAGCAGTACTTC. This gives the protein CASTHTGFQSSYEQYF.

The V and J genes are TRBV6-5 and TRBJ2-7, with D unclear. The length of the CDR3 is 14 residues. Germline V CDR1 and CDR2: MNHEY, SVGAGI. V gave up 2 bases and J gave up 1 base, with 9 bases separating them. CDR3 loop: CASSYGQSSYEQYF. Written as DNA, the CDR3 is TGTGCCAGCAGTTACGGCCAGTCATCCTACGAGCAGTACTTC.

This chain joins TRBV7-2 and TRBJ1-5; TRBD1 agrees at 9 bases. V lost 5 bases to trimming and J lost 4 bases; unmatched junction nucleotides: 3. Germline V gene lookup returns CDR1 SGHTA and CDR2 FQGNSA. The CDR3 extends over 14 amino acids. The CDR3 DNA is TGTGCCAGCAGCCCTGGGACAGGGAATCAGCCCCAGCATTTT. Its protein is CASSPGTGNQPQHF.

This chain links TRBV5-1 with TRBJ2-2; 10 positions match TRBD2. Germline V gives CDR1 SGHRS, CDR2 YFSETQ. After removal of 0 bases from V and 7 bases from J, the junction contained 6 bases not matched to a gene. The CDR3 extends over 16 amino acids. The CDR3 region is CASSLVVAGGGGELFF. The CDR3 DNA sequence: TGCGCCAGCAGCTTGGTGGTAGCGGGAGGAGGCGGGGAGCTGTTTTTT.

This clone was observed a few times. The rearrangement joins TRBV11-3 to TRBJ2-1; perhaps TRBD1 as D (5 bases). Between the trimmed V and J ends, which lost 1 base and 4 bases, there was a span of 11 bases. The germline V gene has CDR1 SGHNT and CDR2 YENEEA. The length of the CDR3 is 15 residues. In DNA form, the CDR3 reads TGTGCCAGCAGCTTAGGGGGCCTTTCTTACAATGAGCAGTTCTTC. This sequence encodes CASSLGGLSYNEQFF. Drawing the rest from reference TRBV11-3 and TRBJ2-1, the complete variable domain is EAGVVQSPRYKIIEKKQPVAFWCNPISGHNTLYWYLQNLGQGPELLIRYENEEAVDDSQLPKDRFSAERLKGVDSTLKIQPAELGDSAVYLCASSLGGLSYNEQFFGPGTRLTVL.